This T cell receptor beta chain was obtained from a study of T-cell reconstitution after alpha-beta-depleted transplantation in children. CDR3 length: 15 residues. The V segment lost 7 bases and the J segment 13 bases; nucleotides outside the gene matches: 12. CDR1 is SGHRS and CDR2 is YFSETQ in the germline V gene. As to this clonotype: No antigen is known for it.

Study findings and constraints: Where alpha-beta T cells came from about two months after transplant was reportedly several hundred expanded graft clones. For some patients, TCRbeta diversity was high at day 60 because of recipient T cells and thymic progenitors that survived. T-cell counts and diversity at one year post-transplant came mainly from newly produced T cells.

Unique molecular identifiers featured in how the TCRbeta library was prepared. TCRdb reanalysed the PCR reads using MiXCR and keeps one entry per CDR3 protein. The sample lists around 490,000 distinct CDR3 sequences, more than 9.5% occurring once. Source: PBMCs, mostly from graft donor cells, taken 180 days after TCRalphabeta/CD19-depleted stem cell transplant. The sequence was obtained from a female patient between 2 and 15 years old who had a stem cell transplant for aplastic anemia, so the T cells may come from the graft donor. The V and J genes are TRBV5-1 and TRBJ2-1; TRBD2 agrees at 15 bases. This chain's CDR3 is CASFGLAGGPGDQFF. The DNA of the CDR3 is TGCGCCAGCTTTGGACTAGCGGGAGGGCCCGGTGACCAGTTCTTC. Filled out from reference TRBV5-1 and TRBJ2-1, the complete variable domain reads KAGVTQTPRYLIKTRGQQVTLSCSPISGHRSVSWYQQTPGQGLQFLFEYFSETQRNKGNFPGRFSGRQFSNSRSEMNVSTLELGDSALYLCASFGLAGGPGDQFFGPGTRLTVL.